What follows are 30 T cell receptor beta chains derived from one specimen sequenced in a study of blood T cell repertoires in COVID-19. The data were produced by immunoSEQ multiplex PCR, yet TCRdb's version contains in-frame clones alone and is incomplete. In the table there are about 190,000 clones, around 79% of which are singletons. Sequenced sample: peripheral blood. The origin of the receptors is a woman aged 45-65 years with acute or convalescent COVID-19.

The rearrangement joins TRBV18 to TRBJ2-7; no reliable D call. The CDR3 consists of 14 residues. V gave up 2 bases and J gave up 2 bases, with 10 bases separating them. Germline V gene lookup returns CDR1 KGHSH and CDR2 LQKENI. CDR3 amino acids: CASSPSSPPYEQYF. CDR3 nucleotides: TGTGCCAGCTCACCATCTAGTCCTCCCTACGAGCAGTACTTC.

In its sample, this clone was seen once. Possible read error: a much larger clone is one base away. This specimen includes other DNA sequences encoding the same CDR3. CDR3 sequence reads: CASSSDRGYEQYF. CDR3 DNA sequence: TGTGCCAGCAGCTCGGACAGGGGCTACGAGCAGTACTTC. The V call is TRBV7-2, the J call TRBJ2-7, with TRBD1 identical over 9 bases. V was pared by 4 bases and J by 3 bases, with 1 base of the junction left unmatched. Germline CDR1 and CDR2: SGHTA and FQGNSA. The CDR3 has 13 residues. The variable domain in full, with the rest retrieved from reference TRBV7-2 and TRBJ2-7, is GAGVSQSPSNKVTEKGKDVELRCDPISGHTALYWYRQSLGQGLEFLIYFQGNSAPDKSGLPSDRFSAERTGGSVSTLTIQRTQQEDSAVYLCASSSDRGYEQYFGPGTRLTVT.

The CDR3 DNA is TGTGCCAGTAGTCCGAGGGAGACAGGTCAATTTGAAAAACTGTTTTTT. Translated, it gives CASSPRETGQFEKLFF. This chain uses TRBV19 with TRBJ1-4, with TRBD1 as a possible D gene (6 bases). The length of the CDR3 is 16 residues. Germline-derived CDR1 and CDR2 are LNHDA and SQIVND (reference sequence). With 5 bases removed from V and 7 bases from J, the gap between germline ends came to 20 bases.

The chain joins TRBV5-4 to TRBJ1-2; TRBD1 matches 7 bases. From germline, CDR1 is SGHNT and CDR2 YYREEE (reference sequence). After removal of 3 bases from V and 1 base from J, the junction contained 6 bases not matched to a gene. The CDR3 consists of 15 residues. CDR3 sequence (DNA): TGTGCCAGCAGCTCGAGGGGACAGAGTAACTATGGCTACACCTTC. Encoded protein: CASSSRGQSNYGYTF.

The chain recombines TRBV7-2 with TRBJ2-4; 8 bases align to TRBD1. The germline V gene has CDR1 SGHTA and CDR2 FQGNSA. This CDR3 contains 15 residues. After removal of 5 bases from V and 6 bases from J, the junction contained 9 bases not matched to a gene. The CDR3, as DNA: TGTGCCAGCAGCCCTCCCTGGACAGGGAGAAACATTCAGTACTTC. Its protein product is CASSPPWTGRNIQYF.

The rearrangement joins TRBV18 to TRBJ2-7, with 7 bases lining up with TRBD2. Germline values: CDR1 KGHSH, CDR2 LQKENI. There are 19 residues in the CDR3. The V gene end was trimmed by 4 bases and the J gene end by 3 bases; junction bases not matched to a gene: 21. CDR3 in amino acids: CASSLSTPAGVTPLYEQYF. DNA of the CDR3: TGTGCCAGCTCACTATCGACTCCGGCGGGGGTAACACCCCTCTACGAGCAGTACTTC.

This clone was recorded a few times. The rearrangement joins TRBV4-3 to TRBJ2-2; possibly TRBD2 for D (5 bases). The CDR3 is 14 amino acids. V lost 1 base and J lost 10, with 13 bases in between. Germline CDR1 is LGHNA and CDR2 is YSLEER. The CDR3 region has the DNA TGCGCCAGCAGCCAAGCCTCGGGGTTGATGGAGCTGTTTTTT. Translating gives CASSQASGLMELFF.

This clone was recorded only once. The chain carries TRBV27 and TRBJ1-2; no clear D gene. V gave up 4 bases and J gave up 5 bases, with 14 bases separating them. This CDR3 has 14 amino acids. The germline gives CDR1 MNHEY, CDR2 SMNVEV (reference sequence). CDR3 amino acids: CASSSPGRMYGYTF. DNA of the CDR3: TGTGCCAGCAGTTCGCCTGGGAGGATGTATGGCTACACCTTC.

V and J are TRBV20-1 and TRBJ2-1; 7 nucleotides match TRBD1. The J segment lost 10 bases and the V segment lost 3 bases, leaving 12 bases of the junction unmatched. The CDR3 contains 14 residues. CDR1 and CDR2 (germline): DFQATT, SNEGSKA (reference sequence). Here the CDR3 DNA reads TGCAGTGCTAGTACCGGGACAGCCACATGGGAGCAGTTCTTC. It is translated as CSASTGTATWEQFF.

This clone was counted between two and nine times. The chain is built from TRBV5-1 and TRBJ1-4; TRBD1 is a possible D gene (5 bases). V shed 3 bases and J shed 8 bases, with 14 bases lying between them. CDR1 and CDR2 (germline): SGHRS, YFSETQ. The CDR3 consists of 14 residues. Here the CDR3 DNA reads TGCGCCAGCAGCTCGACAGCAACCCGAGAAAAACTGTTTTTT. This sequence encodes CASSSTATREKLFF.

V is TRBV5-1 and J is TRBJ2-7; the match to TRBD2 covers 9 bases. The CDR3 consists of 16 residues. Losses at the gene ends were 1 base for V and 1 base for J; bases not matched to a gene: 6. Germline V CDR1 and CDR2: SGHRS, YFSETQ. CDR3 DNA sequence: TGCGCCAGCAGCTTGAGCCTAGCGGGGCGATCCTACGAGCAGTACTTC. It specifies CASSLSLAGRSYEQYF.

This sequence joins TRBV2 and TRBJ1-4; 7 bases match TRBD1. V trimming: 6 bases; J trimming: 8 bases; junction bases outside the gene matches: 9. The CDR3 has 14 amino acids. Germline V gene data show CDR1 as SNHLY and CDR2 as FYNNEI. As DNA, the CDR3 is TGTGCCAGCAGCCGTACAGGGGTTAAAGAAAAACTGTTTTTT. Its translation is CASSRTGVKEKLFF.

The chain has TRBV15 and TRBJ1-1, with 8 bases identical to TRBD1. Trimming at V came to 5 bases and at J to 4 bases, leaving 6 bases not matched to a gene. Germline-derived CDR1 and CDR2 are LNHNV and YYDKDF (reference sequence). CDR3 length: 14 residues. The CDR3 spells CATSSPDRATEAFF. CDR3 bases: TGTGCCACCAGCTCCCCGGACAGGGCCACTGAAGCTTTCTTT.

The chain uses TRBV27 and TRBJ1-3; the match to TRBD1 covers 8 bases. Germline V gene data show CDR1 as MNHEY and CDR2 as SMNVEV (reference sequence). This CDR3 spans 17 amino acids. Unmatched junction bases numbered 10, after V lost 6 bases and J lost 0 bases. The DNA for the CDR3 is TGTGCCAGCAGACGAACAGGGGGACGAGACTCTGGAAACACCATATATTTT. This gives the protein CASRRTGGRDSGNTIYF.

This clone was counted a single time. V is TRBV15 and J is TRBJ2-7; D may be TRBD1 (5 bases). V lost 0 bases to trimming and J lost 0 bases, with 9 bases between them. The germline CDR1 and CDR2 sequences are LNHNV and YYDKDF (reference sequence). This CDR3 spans 15 amino acids. CDR3 sequence reads: CATSRDRGFSYEQYF. The CDR3 region has the DNA TGTGCCACCAGCAGAGATAGGGGATTCTCCTACGAGCAGTACTTC.

Turning to this clone: The same CDR3 arises from other DNA sequences in this sample as well. This chain joins TRBV18 and TRBJ2-5, with 7 bases lining up with TRBD1. CDR3 length: 13 amino acids. The V segment lost 6 bases and the J segment 3 bases; nucleotides outside the gene matches: 4. Germline V gene sequence: CDR1 KGHSH, CDR2 LQKENI. This chain's CDR3 is CASSLGQKETQYF. The CDR3 coding sequence is TGTGCCAGCTCCCTGGGACAGAAAGAGACCCAGTACTTC.

V gene TRBV30 combines with J gene TRBJ2-1, with 12 positions matching TRBD2. Trimming cost V 5 bases and J 9 bases; bases outside gene matches: 17. The CDR3 runs 17 residues. CDR1 GTSNPN and CDR2 SVGIG come from the germline V gene (reference sequence). CDR3 nucleotides: TGTGCCTGGTCTAAATCTCCACTAGCGGGGGGCCGGAGTGAGCAGTTCTTC. This sequence encodes CAWSKSPLAGGRSEQFF.

This sequence joins TRBV6-6 and TRBJ2-3; a possible D gene is TRBD2 (5 bases). The V gene lost 6 bases and the J gene lost 0 bases, with 10 bases spanning the gap. The CDR3 covers 14 residues. Germline V CDR1 and CDR2: MNHNY, SVGAGI (reference sequence). The CDR3 region has the DNA TGTGCCAGCAGCCCGACGGGGAGCACAGATACGCAGTATTTT. Its protein product is CASSPTGSTDTQYF.

CDR3: CASSSRASGRAPEQFF. The CDR3 DNA reads TGTGCCAGCAGCTCGCGAGCTAGCGGGAGGGCCCCTGAGCAGTTCTTC. V usage is TRBV7-9 and J usage is TRBJ2-1, with 12 bases fitting TRBD2. Trimming removed 4 bases from V and 9 bases from J; junction bases left unmatched: 10. CDR1 and CDR2 from the germline V gene are SEHNR and FQNEAQ (reference sequence). The CDR3 has 16 amino acids.

The V gene is TRBV7-8, the J gene TRBJ2-1; TRBD1 matches at 8 bases. CDR3 length: 12 residues. Germline V gene data show CDR1 as SGHVS and CDR2 as FQNEAQ. Unmatched junction bases numbered 6, after V lost 5 bases and J lost 12 bases. CDR3 region: CASSPQGARQFF. CDR3 in DNA: TGTGCCAGCAGCCCCCAGGGGGCACGGCAGTTCTTC.

The chain links TRBV19 to TRBJ2-3; maybe TRBD1 (5 bases). This CDR3 contains 13 residues. From germline, CDR1 is LNHDA and CDR2 SQIVND (reference sequence). The V gene lost 6 bases and the J gene lost 2 bases, with 9 bases spanning the gap. DNA of the CDR3: TGTGCCAGTAGGTCCAGGGACACAGATACGCAGTATTTT. The encoded protein is CASRSRDTDTQYF.

The rearrangement links TRBV5-8 to TRBJ2-1; D may be TRBD1 (6 bases). The germline CDR1 and CDR2 sequences are SGHTS and YDEGEE. The CDR3 is made up of 14 amino acids. Trimming removed 4 bases at V and 7 bases at J, with 15 bases between. The CDR3 reads CASSRITGLNEQFF. The DNA of the CDR3 is TGTGCCAGCAGCCGGATCACAGGGTTAAATGAGCAGTTCTTC.

The V call is TRBV21-1, the J call TRBJ2-7; the table's D call, TRBD2, has no DNA check behind it. TRBV21-1 represents a pseudogene. There are 15 residues in the CDR3. The CDR3 sequence: CASSKAETSISEQYF. The CDR3 nucleotides are TGTGCCAGCAGCAAAGCCGAGACTAGCATCTCCGAGCAGTACTTC.

This clone was recorded once. The chain is built from TRBV6-2 or TRBV6-3 and TRBJ1-4, with D tentatively TRBD1 (6 bases). CDR3 length equals 16 residues. V was clipped by 2 bases and J by 8 bases, with 18 bases between them. Germline V lookup: CDR1 MNHEY, CDR2 SVGEGT. The CDR3 is CASSYHDRTGSEKLFF. CDR3 coding DNA: TGTGCCAGCAGTTACCACGATCGTACAGGGAGCGAAAAACTGTTTTTT.

The chain employs TRBV19 and TRBJ2-7, with 11 bases that match TRBD1. The V segment lost 6 bases and the J segment 4 bases; nucleotides outside the gene matches: 8. Germline V lookup: CDR1 LNHDA, CDR2 SQIVND (reference sequence). The CDR3 contains 15 residues. This chain's CDR3 is CASSLGQGARYEQYF. The DNA of the CDR3 is TGTGCCAGTAGCCTCGGACAGGGGGCGCGGTACGAGCAGTACTTC.

This clone was detected only once. The chain recombines TRBV6-2 or TRBV6-3 with TRBJ2-7; 8 bases line up with TRBD1. There are 15 residues in the CDR3. Germline CDR1 and CDR2: MNHEY and SVGEGT. V was pared by 0 bases and J by 5 bases, with 6 bases of the junction left unmatched. CDR3 in DNA: TGTGCCAGCAGTTACTCACGGACAGGGACGGACGAGCAGTACTTC. The encoded protein is CASSYSRTGTDEQYF.

The sample holds one count of this clone. The genes are TRBV7-9 and TRBJ2-5, with D uncertain. The V and J ends lost 5 bases and 5 bases respectively, with 6 bases between them. The CDR3 consists of 11 residues. The V gene's germline CDR1 is SEHNR and CDR2 FQNEAQ (reference sequence). The CDR3 loop is CASSPRETQYF. The CDR3 DNA is TGTGCCAGCAGCCCCAGGGAGACCCAGTACTTC.

CDR3 DNA: TGTGCCAGCAGCCAAATAGCGGGGGGAAACATTCAGTACTTC. Translated, it gives CASSQIAGGNIQYF. The rearrangement joins TRBV6-5 to TRBJ2-4, with 10 bases fitting TRBD2. V lost 6 bases and J lost 6; bases outside the gene matches: 5. Germline V gives CDR1 MNHEY, CDR2 SVGAGI. The CDR3 has 14 amino acids.

V is TRBV6-6 and J is TRBJ1-1; D uncertain. The germline V gene has CDR1 MNHNY and CDR2 SVGAGI (reference sequence). The CDR3 covers 14 residues. V was trimmed by 5 bases and J by 1 base, leaving 11 bases between them. The CDR3 is CASSRAAANTEAFF. CDR3 DNA sequence: TGTGCCAGCAGTCGCGCGGCGGCGAACACTGAAGCTTTCTTT.

The genes are TRBV10-3 and TRBJ1-2; the D gene is possibly TRBD1 (5 bases). Germline V gene sequence: CDR1 ENHRY, CDR2 SYGVKD. Deletions cut 2 bases from V and 2 bases from J, with 9 bases between. The CDR3 runs to 14 residues. CDR3 nucleotide sequence: TGTGCCATCAGTGAGGCGACAGCCAACTATGGCTACACCTTC. Protein sequence: CAISEATANYGYTF.